The 26 T cell receptor beta chains in this list originate from one sample, sequenced in a study of T cell responses to AZD1222 COVID-19 vaccine. Assay used: immunoSEQ multiplex PCR; TCRdb lists only in-frame clones, some missing. The sample consists of 200,000 to 250,000 clones, 93% of them appearing once. This material consisted of peripheral blood, taken on day 0 of MenACWY control vaccination. The receptor set was obtained from an adult in good health.

This clone was counted between two and nine times. This chain links TRBV2 with TRBJ2-7; 7 nucleotides line up with TRBD1. The CDR3 sequence is 14 residues long. Per germline, CDR1 SNHLY and CDR2 FYNNEI. Unmatched junction bases numbered 5, after V lost 4 bases and J lost 2 bases. Here the CDR3 reads CASSGTGETYEQYF. CDR3 bases: TGTGCCAGCAGTGGAACAGGGGAAACCTACGAGCAGTACTTC.

This clone occurred a few times. Other DNA sequences from this sample encode an identical CDR3 as well. The chain couples TRBV19 to TRBJ1-1, with D perhaps matching TRBD1 (6 bases). Germline values: CDR1 LNHDA, CDR2 SQIVND (reference sequence). Trimming removed 1 base at V and 0 bases at J, with 6 bases between. The CDR3 length is 14 residues. This CDR3 reads CASSIGTVNTEAFF. The CDR3 coding sequence is TGTGCCAGTAGTATAGGGACAGTGAACACTGAAGCTTTCTTT.

CDR3: CASSLGYSNQPQHF. Written as DNA, the CDR3 is TGTGCCAGCAGCTTAGGGTATAGCAATCAGCCCCAGCATTTT. This chain joins TRBV13 and TRBJ1-5; D uncertain. The CDR3 is 14 amino acids. Germline V gene sequence: CDR1 PRHDT, CDR2 FYEKMQ (reference sequence). Trimming cost V 0 bases and J 0 bases, with 3 bases left between them. Full variable domain (outside the CDR3, taken from reference TRBV13 and TRBJ1-5): AAGVIQSPRHLIKEKRETATLKCYPIPRHDTVYWYQQGPGQDPQFLISFYEKMQSDKGSIPDRFSAQQFSDYHSELNMSSLELGDSALYFCASSLGYSNQPQHFGDGTRLSIL.

The CDR3 sequence is CAISESLTGSSAEAFF. The CDR3 region has the DNA TGTGCCATCAGTGAGTCTTTGACAGGTTCTTCAGCTGAAGCTTTCTTT. The gene calls are TRBV10-3 and TRBJ1-1, with D possibly TRBD1 on 6 matching bases. The CDR3 extends over 16 amino acids. Germline V gene sequence: CDR1 ENHRY, CDR2 SYGVKD. Deletions cut 0 bases from V and 6 bases from J, with 17 bases between.

The chain uses TRBV7-2 and TRBJ2-5; D uncertain. This CDR3 has 15 amino acids. V was cut by 2 bases and J by 4 bases, with 14 bases left in between. Germline V gives CDR1 SGHTA, CDR2 FQGNSA. In DNA form, the CDR3 reads TGTGCCAGCAGCTTACCCGGCCTCATGCGAGAGACCCAGTACTTC. It is translated as CASSLPGLMRETQYF.

This clone was observed a few times. The chain joins TRBV6-5 to TRBJ1-2; possible D gene TRBD1, 5 bases. The CDR3 contains 15 residues. Germline CDR1 and CDR2: MNHEY and SVGAGI. Trimming took off 6 bases at V and 4 bases at J, with 18 bases between the two ends. The CDR3 sequence is CASSRKPRGSYGYTF. In DNA form, the CDR3 reads TGTGCCAGCAGCCGAAAGCCACGGGGCTCCTATGGCTACACCTTC.

J is TRBJ1-2 and V is TRBV9, with 7 bases lining up with TRBD1. CDR1 SGDLS and CDR2 YYNGEE come from the germline V gene. V was pared by 1 base and J by 4 bases, with 7 bases of the junction left unmatched. The CDR3 consists of 15 residues. CDR3 nucleotides: TGTGCCAGCAGCGTACTCGGGACAGATAGCTATGGCTACACCTTC. Amino acids: CASSVLGTDSYGYTF.

This clone turned up a few times. This sequence joins TRBV5-5 and TRBJ2-7, with TRBD1 as a possible D gene (6 bases). The CDR3 loop spans 12 amino acids. Trimming cost V 4 bases and J 3 bases, with 8 bases left between them. CDR1 is SGHKS, CDR2 YYEKEE, per germline (reference sequence). CDR3 bases: TGTGCCAGCAGCGCACAGGGCTACGAGCAGTACTTC. Translated: CASSAQGYEQYF.

The CDR3 DNA is TGTGCCAGCAGCCTCGGGACAGGGGGCAATCAGCCCCAGCATTTT. Its protein product is CASSLGTGGNQPQHF. The chain combines TRBV7-9 with TRBJ1-5; 10 bases map to TRBD1. In germline, CDR1 is SEHNR, CDR2 FQNEAQ (reference sequence). Germline trimming cut 5 bases from V and 2 bases from J; bases unmatched to any gene: 3. The CDR3 covers 15 residues.

This rearrangement joins TRBV3-1 (or the pseudogene TRBV3-2) to TRBJ1-1; 8 nucleotides agree with TRBD1. The V and J ends lost 0 bases and 5 bases, in that order; junction bases with no gene match: 8. CDR1 LGHDT and CDR2 YNNKEL come from the germline V gene (reference sequence). This CDR3 is 16 amino acids long. CDR3 loop: CASSQDLIDRGTEAFF. In DNA form, the CDR3 reads TGTGCCAGCAGCCAAGACCTAATAGACAGGGGAACTGAAGCTTTCTTT.

The genes are TRBV7-2 and TRBJ2-3; D call uncertain. V was pared by 3 bases and J by 6 bases, with 10 bases between. Germline CDR1 SGHTA, CDR2 FQGNSA. The CDR3 covers 13 residues. The CDR3 region is CASSLGFYDTQYF. CDR3 in DNA: TGTGCCAGCAGCTTGGGTTTCTACGATACGCAGTATTTT.

The genes are TRBV30 and TRBJ1-6, with unresolved D. Germline values: CDR1 GTSNPN, CDR2 SVGIG (reference sequence). This CDR3 has 13 residues. The V end lost 5 bases, the J end lost 5 bases, and 10 bases lay between the germline ends. DNA of the CDR3: TGTGCCTGGGGGTCCCGCCATAATTCACCCCTCCACTTT. It yields the protein CAWGSRHNSPLHF.

The gene calls are TRBV3-1 (or the pseudogene TRBV3-2) and TRBJ1-2; D is unresolved. Germline-derived CDR1 and CDR2 are LGHDT and YNNKEL (reference sequence). CDR3 length equals 12 residues. Trimming removed 3 bases at V and 3 bases at J, with 5 bases between. CDR3 amino acids: CASSQLDYGYTF. The DNA of the CDR3 is TGTGCCAGCAGCCAGTTAGACTATGGCTACACCTTC.

The V and J genes are TRBV4-2 and TRBJ1-6; tentative D call: TRBD1 (6 bases). CDR3 size: 14 residues. V gave up 0 bases and J gave up 13 bases, with 13 bases separating them. Germline-derived CDR1 and CDR2 are LGHNA and YNFKEQ. CDR3 residues: CASSQDGQLRPLHF. DNA of the CDR3: TGTGCCAGCAGCCAAGACGGACAGCTCCGGCCCCTCCACTTT.

Remarks on this clone: Distinct nucleotide sequences in the sample also encode this CDR3. This chain links TRBV5-1 with TRBJ1-3; D is uncertain. V was clipped by 5 bases and J by 0 bases, with 9 bases between them. Per the germline V gene, CDR1 is SGHRS and CDR2 is YFSETQ. The CDR3 contains 14 residues. The chain's CDR3 is CASSLGSSGNTIYF. In DNA form, the CDR3 reads TGCGCCAGCAGTCTCGGAAGCTCTGGAAACACCATATATTTT.

The chain has TRBV9 and TRBJ2-1; TRBD1 aligns across 7 bases. The V gene end was trimmed by 0 bases and the J gene end by 2 bases; junction bases not matched to a gene: 2. CDR3 length: 15 amino acids. Looked up from germline, CDR1 is SGDLS and CDR2 is YYNGEE. The CDR3, as DNA: TGTGCCAGCAGCGTAGCTACAGGGGCCTACAATGAGCAGTTCTTC. Its protein is CASSVATGAYNEQFF.

The chain carries TRBV30 and TRBJ1-5; D is undetermined. CDR3 length: 13 amino acids. Trimming pared 2 bases from V and 4 bases from J, leaving 9 bases between. Germline CDR1 GTSNPN, CDR2 SVGIG (reference sequence). The CDR3 DNA follows: TGTGCCTGGAGTACACAGAATAATCAGCCCCAGCATTTT. As protein: CAWSTQNNQPQHF.

Turning to this clone: Different DNA sequences within this sample yield the same CDR3. The chain has TRBV28 and TRBJ1-4; D is perhaps TRBD1 (6 bases). In germline, CDR1 is MDHEN, CDR2 SYDVKM. V was shortened by 2 bases and J by 5 bases, with 12 bases between the two germline ends. This CDR3 comprises 15 residues. The DNA of the CDR3 is TGTGCCAGCAGTTTACCAACAGGGAGCAATGAAAAACTGTTTTTT. This sequence encodes CASSLPTGSNEKLFF.

The rearrangement links TRBV5-1 to TRBJ1-4; weak D call: TRBD1 (6 bases). This CDR3 has 14 residues. The V end was cut by 4 bases, the J end by 3 bases, with 10 bases between. Germline assignment: CDR1 SGHRS and CDR2 YFSETQ. In DNA, the CDR3 is TGCGCCAGCAGCGCTGGGACATCTAATGAAAAACTGTTTTTT. Protein: CASSAGTSNEKLFF.

The rearrangement joins TRBV6-4 to TRBJ2-2; a weak D match, TRBD1 (6 bases). The CDR3 totals 14 residues. Trimming took off 0 bases at V and 6 bases at J, with 8 bases between the two ends. CDR1 MRHNA and CDR2 SNTAGT come from the germline V gene. As DNA, the CDR3 is TGTGCCAGCAGTGACTCTGGGGGCCCCGGGGAGCTGTTTTTT. It is translated as CASSDSGGPGELFF.

The rearrangement uses TRBV7-2 and TRBJ2-1; D may be TRBD2 (7 bases). CDR1 and CDR2 (germline): SGHTA, FQGNSA. This CDR3 comprises 15 residues. Trimming took off 0 bases at V and 6 bases at J, with 12 bases between the two ends. CDR3 sequence (DNA): TGTGCCAGCAGCTTAGCCGGGGGGCCATTCAATGAGCAGTTCTTC. This translates into CASSLAGGPFNEQFF.

V usage is TRBV6-4 and J usage is TRBJ2-3; D gene ambiguous. The germline V and J ends were trimmed by 0 bases and 0 bases, with 10 bases remaining between them. CDR3 size: 16 residues. The V gene's germline CDR1 is MRHNA and CDR2 SNTAGT. This CDR3 is CASSDSAGGSTDTQYF. As DNA, the CDR3 is TGTGCCAGCAGTGACTCGGCTGGCGGCAGCACAGATACGCAGTATTTT.

J is TRBJ1-2 and V is TRBV27; 8 bases fit TRBD1. The germline gives CDR1 MNHEY, CDR2 SMNVEV (reference sequence). The CDR3 runs to 14 residues. After removal of 4 bases from V and 5 bases from J, the junction contained 6 bases not matched to a gene. CDR3 region: CASSSETGDYGYTF. CDR3 in DNA: TGTGCCAGCAGTTCCGAGACAGGGGATTATGGCTACACCTTC.

V and J are TRBV6-5 and TRBJ1-2; no firm D call. The CDR3 totals 15 residues. Germline values: CDR1 MNHEY, CDR2 SVGAGI. The V end lost 2 bases, the J end lost 7 bases, and 17 bases lay between the germline ends. Here the CDR3 DNA reads TGTGCCAGCAGTTACGGTAGACAAGGTGAAGGTGGCTACACCTTC. Its translation: CASSYGRQGEGGYTF.

In this sample, this clone turned up once. V gene TRBV5-1 combines with J gene TRBJ1-3; D is perhaps TRBD1 (5 bases). The CDR3 covers 14 residues. V was cut by 8 bases and J by 0 bases, with 12 bases left in between. CDR1 is SGHRS, CDR2 YFSETQ, per germline. The CDR3 DNA sequence: TGCGCCAGTGACAGTCCTTTCTCTGGAAACACCATATATTTT. Amino acid sequence: CASDSPFSGNTIYF.

The rearrangement joins TRBV27 to TRBJ2-3; tentative D call: TRBD1 (6 bases). The germline gives CDR1 MNHEY, CDR2 SMNVEV (reference sequence). The ends were cut back, 4 bases at V and 1 base at J, with 9 bases in the middle. The CDR3 is made up of 14 amino acids. CDR3 in DNA: TGTGCCAGCAGTTCTGGGGGCGGCACAGATACGCAGTATTTT. Its translation: CASSSGGGTDTQYF.